These T cell receptor beta chains were read from a single sample in a study of T cell repertoires in cytomegalovirus infection. TCRdb redid the calling of the reads with MiXCR, one entry per CDR3 protein. Of approximately 730,000 distinct CDR3 sequences detected, 29% appear once; the ten largest clones hold around 14%. These receptors have no known antigen. Sequenced material: cultured CD8+ T cells from PBMCs, taken from culture after CMV antigen stimulation. These receptors came from a human donor in good health (CMV status not recorded). Some clones in this sample may be carry-over from other donors' samples. Both conserved end residues are part of each CDR3. The order of the fields is V gene, clone size, J gene, D gene, CDR3 DNA, CDR3 protein. The D gene is left open where the match is weak. Not every row has a clone size; where given, it reads once, few, many or a size class.

V: TRBV7-6
size: -
J: TRBJ1-5
D: -
DNA: TGTGCCAGCAGCCCGGCCCGGGGGGGACAGCCCCAGCATTTT
CDR3: CASSPARGGQPQHF

V: TRBV19
size: many
J: TRBJ1-5
D: -
DNA: TGTGCCAGTAGAGCTCTGAGGGACGGGAACAATCAGCCCCAGCATTTT
CDR3: CASRALRDGNNQPQHF

V: TRBV7-6
size: many
J: TRBJ2-2
D: TRBD2
DNA: TGTGCCAGCAGCTACACTAGCGGGGGAGGTGCGGGGGAGCTGTTTTTT
CDR3: CASSYTSGGGAGELFF

V: TRBV6-6
size: few
J: TRBJ2-1
D: TRBD1
DNA: TGTGCCAGCAGTTACTTCGGACAGGGAGGCAATGAGCAGTTCTTC
CDR3: CASSYFGQGGNEQFF

V: TRBV11-2
size: -
J: TRBJ2-3
D: -
DNA: TGTGCCAGCAGCCCTCGTGCCTCCTCTAGCACAGATACGCAGTATTTT
CDR3: CASSPRASSSTDTQYF

V: TRBV27
size: -
J: TRBJ1-5
D: -
DNA: TGTGCCAGCAGTCTGGGAGCAAGTCATCAGCCCCAGCATTTT
CDR3: CASSLGASHQPQHF

V: TRBV7-2
size: few
J: TRBJ1-5
D: -
DNA: TGTGCCAGCAGCCGAACAGGGTTCAGCAATCAGCCCCAGCATTTT
CDR3: CASSRTGFSNQPQHF

V: TRBV6-5
size: -
J: TRBJ1-5
D: -
DNA: TGTGCCAGCCGGGTAGATCAGCCCCAGCATTTT
CDR3: CASRVDQPQHF

V: TRBV12-3/TRBV12-4
size: -
J: TRBJ2-5
D: -
DNA: TGTGCCAGCAGTCCCGGGACTCTTGGGGTAGAGACCCAGTACTTC
CDR3: CASSPGTLGVETQYF

V: TRBV19
size: -
J: TRBJ2-5
D: -
DNA: TGTGCCAGTAGTGTAGGAGGGAAGACCCAGTACTTC
CDR3: CASSVGGKTQYF

V: TRBV7-6
size: -
J: TRBJ2-7
D: -
DNA: TGTGCCAGCAGCCCCCCAGAAAAACCCTACGAGCAGTACTTC
CDR3: CASSPPEKPYEQYF

V: TRBV27
size: few
J: TRBJ1-5
D: -
DNA: TGTGCCAGCAGTACCGTACATCGGACGGGCGCCGGGCCCCAGCATTTT
CDR3: CASSTVHRTGAGPQHF

V: TRBV11-2
size: -
J: TRBJ1-6
D: TRBD1
DNA: TGTGCCAGCAGCATGGCCGGGACAGGGTTCCTGCCGACAAACTTT
CDR3: CASSMAGTGFLPTNF

V: TRBV12-5
size: -
J: TRBJ2-1
D: -
DNA: TGTGCTAGTGGTTTCTGGGGTAGCTCCTACAATGAGCAGTTCTTC
CDR3: CASGFWGSSYNEQFF

V: TRBV4-2
size: -
J: TRBJ2-7
D: TRBD2
DNA: TGTGCCAGCAGCCCCCGAACTAGCGGGGCCGCGGGGTTCGTACCGGAGATACACGAGCAGTACTTC
CDR3: CASSPRTSGAAGFVPEIHEQYF

V: TRBV12-5
size: -
J: TRBJ2-7
D: -
DNA: TGTGCTAGTGACTCACACGGCGGGGACGAGCAGTACTTC
CDR3: CASDSHGGDEQYF

V: TRBV7-8
size: -
J: TRBJ2-3
D: TRBD1
DNA: TGTGCCAGCAGCGGCCCGGGACAGGGGGTGGCAGATACGCAGTATTTT
CDR3: CASSGPGQGVADTQYF

V: TRBV7-9
size: few
J: TRBJ1-1
D: -
DNA: TGTGCCAGCAGCGAGGACCCCACTGAAGCTTTCTTT
CDR3: CASSEDPTEAFF

V: TRBV4-1
size: few
J: TRBJ2-2
D: TRBD1
DNA: TGCGCCAGCAGCCATATAACAGGGGGGATCGACACCGGGGAGCTGTTTTTT
CDR3: CASSHITGGIDTGELFF

V: TRBV29-1
size: few
J: TRBJ1-1
D: -
DNA: TGCAGCGTCGGTGACATGTACACTGAAGCTTTCTTT
CDR3: CSVGDMYTEAFF

V: TRBV6-1
size: -
J: TRBJ2-5
D: TRBD2
DNA: TGTGCCAGCAGTCCTTCTAGCGGGGAAGGGGAGACCCAGTACTTC
CDR3: CASSPSSGEGETQYF

V: TRBV27
size: -
J: TRBJ1-5
D: -
DNA: TGTGCCAGCAGTTTATTCGCGGGGGGAAATCAGCCCCAGCATTTT
CDR3: CASSLFAGGNQPQHF

V: TRBV6-7
size: few
J: TRBJ1-2
D: TRBD1
DNA: TGTGCCAGCAGAAGGGGGCCACCTCGTGGCTATGGCTACACCTTC
CDR3: CASRRGPPRGYGYTF

V: TRBV7-2
size: many
J: TRBJ2-1
D: -
DNA: TGTGCCAGCAGCTTAGACGACAACTCCTACAATGAGCAGTTCTTC
CDR3: CASSLDDNSYNEQFF